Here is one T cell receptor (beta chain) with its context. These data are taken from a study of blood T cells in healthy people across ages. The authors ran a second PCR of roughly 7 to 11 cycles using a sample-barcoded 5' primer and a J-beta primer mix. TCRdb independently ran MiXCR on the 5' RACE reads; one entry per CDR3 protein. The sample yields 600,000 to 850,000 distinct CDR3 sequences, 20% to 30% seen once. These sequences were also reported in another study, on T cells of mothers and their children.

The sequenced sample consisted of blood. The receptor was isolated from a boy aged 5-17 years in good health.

The CDR3 loop reads CASSTRPGPERDTQYF. The CDR3 DNA follows: TGTGCCAGCAGCACCAGACCCGGGCCCGAACGCGATACGCAGTATTTT. The chain joins TRBV21-1 to TRBJ2-3; TRBD2, the D gene given by the table, was not confirmed from the DNA. TRBV21-1 is noted as a pseudogene. There are 16 residues in the CDR3.